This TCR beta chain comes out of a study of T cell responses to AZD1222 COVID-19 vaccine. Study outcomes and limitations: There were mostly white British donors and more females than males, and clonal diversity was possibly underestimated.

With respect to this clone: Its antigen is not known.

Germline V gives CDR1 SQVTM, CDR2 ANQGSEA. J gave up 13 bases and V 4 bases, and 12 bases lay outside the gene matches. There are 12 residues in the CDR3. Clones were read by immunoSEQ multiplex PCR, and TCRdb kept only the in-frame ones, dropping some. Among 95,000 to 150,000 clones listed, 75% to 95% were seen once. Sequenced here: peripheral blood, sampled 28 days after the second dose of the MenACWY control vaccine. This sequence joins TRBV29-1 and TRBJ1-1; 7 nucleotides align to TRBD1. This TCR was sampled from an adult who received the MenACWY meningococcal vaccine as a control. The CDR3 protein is CSVVRDSQHVFF. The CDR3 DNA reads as TGCAGCGTTGTCCGGGACAGCCAACACGTTTTCTTT.